These 23 T cell receptor beta chains were sequenced from one sample in a study of neurological immune-mediated disorders. TCRdb re-called the 5' RACE reads with MiXCR, one entry per CDR3 protein. The table shows around 50,000 distinct CDR3 sequences, with approximately 15% occurring only once. Sequencing input: PBMCs. Receptors originate from a man between 60 and 75 years old in good health.

Ten or more counts support this clonotype. The rearrangement uses TRBV29-1 and TRBJ1-2; D perhaps matches TRBD1 (5 bases). V lost 0 bases to trimming and J lost 6 bases, with 17 bases between them. The CDR3 consists of 15 residues. Germline assignment: CDR1 SQVTM and CDR2 ANQGSEA. This CDR3 reads CSVEEGPTALHGYTF. The CDR3 bases are TGCAGCGTTGAAGAGGGACCGACGGCTCTACATGGCTACACCTTC.

In this sample, this clonotype turned up a few times. The J gene is TRBJ1-5, the V gene TRBV7-2; TRBD1 matches 10 bases. There are 15 residues in the CDR3. J gave up 11 bases and V 4 bases, and 11 bases lay outside the gene matches. Germline CDR1 and CDR2: SGHTA and FQGNSA. CDR3 sequence reads: CASSSTGGAGGTQHF. The DNA for the CDR3 is TGTGCCAGCAGCTCGACAGGGGGCGCAGGGGGAACCCAGCATTTT.

The chain has TRBV10-3 and TRBJ2-1; no firm D call. The length of the CDR3 is 13 residues. V was pared by 3 bases and J by 13 bases, with 16 bases between. In germline, CDR1 is ENHRY, CDR2 SYGVKD. The CDR3 nucleotides are TGTGCCATCAGTGACAGTCAAGGACCTCCTCAGTTCTTC. Its protein product is CAISDSQGPPQFF.

This clonotype has at least ten counts. The rearrangement links TRBV27 to TRBJ1-6; 7 bases match TRBD1. With 1 base clipped from V and 10 bases from J, the junction kept 7 bases outside the gene matches. The CDR3 loop spans 15 amino acids. Per germline, CDR1 MNHEY and CDR2 SMNVEV (reference sequence). In DNA, the CDR3 is TGTGCCAGCAGTTTATACAGGGGAAGGGACTCACCCCTCCACTTT. Its protein is CASSLYRGRDSPLHF.

This clonotype showed up many times. The genes are TRBV20-1 and TRBJ2-7, with 11 bases that match TRBD1. Losses at the gene ends were 6 bases for V and 4 bases for J; bases not matched to a gene: 5. Germline CDR1 DFQATT, CDR2 SNEGSKA (reference sequence). This CDR3 spans 13 amino acids. CDR3 sequence: CSARGQGEYEQYF. CDR3 nucleotide sequence: TGCAGTGCGAGGGGACAGGGGGAATACGAGCAGTACTTC.

The chain combines TRBV9 with TRBJ1-1; D remains unclear. V shed 0 bases and J shed 1 base, with 13 bases lying between them. Germline CDR1 SGDLS, CDR2 YYNGEE. The CDR3 is 16 residues long. Here the CDR3 DNA reads TGTGCCAGCAGCGTAGATGGGAGGGTATCGAACACTGAAGCTTTCTTT. It is translated as CASSVDGRVSNTEAFF.

This clonotype was detected ten times or more. This chain connects TRBV18 to TRBJ2-5; D unclear. Germline V gives CDR1 KGHSH, CDR2 LQKENI. The CDR3 is made up of 14 amino acids. V was pared by 6 bases and J by 6 bases, with 17 bases between. In DNA form, the CDR3 reads TGTGCCAGCTCGGACGGCTCGGGTTTGAAGACCCAGTACTTC. As protein: CASSDGSGLKTQYF.

This clonotype has ten or more counts. V gene TRBV7-9 combines with J gene TRBJ2-7; a weak D match, TRBD2 (5 bases). This CDR3 contains 12 residues. CDR1 SEHNR and CDR2 FQNEAQ come from the germline V gene (reference sequence). V was trimmed by 6 bases and J by 2 bases, leaving 8 bases between them. The CDR3 DNA follows: TGTGCCAGCAGGGGAGCAGCCTACGAGCAGTACTTC. Amino acid sequence: CASRGAAYEQYF.

This clonotype appeared once. The rearrangement joins TRBV5-1 to TRBJ2-7, with D possibly being TRBD2 (6 bases). Germline CDR1 SGHRS, CDR2 YFSETQ. Trimming cost V 4 bases and J 2 bases, with 19 bases left between them. This CDR3 is 16 amino acids long. Here the CDR3 DNA reads TGCGCCAGCAGCGGGGGGTTTTCGGGGAAGCCCTACGAGCAGTACTTC. Amino acids: CASSGGFSGKPYEQYF.

This clonotype was counted ten times or more. V and J are TRBV4-2 and TRBJ2-7; 11 positions agree with TRBD2. This CDR3 has 16 amino acids. Germline values: CDR1 LGHNA, CDR2 YNFKEQ. V lost 0 bases to trimming and J lost 6 bases; unmatched junction nucleotides: 7. The CDR3 is CASSQDRRLAGREQYF. The DNA of the CDR3 is TGTGCCAGCAGCCAAGATCGGAGACTAGCGGGACGCGAGCAGTACTTC.

At least ten counts were recorded for this clonotype. The genes are TRBV7-3 and TRBJ2-5, with TRBD1 matching 7 bases. Germline V gives CDR1 SGHTA, CDR2 FQGTGA. The CDR3 is made up of 15 amino acids. Germline trimming cut 5 bases from V and 5 bases from J; bases unmatched to any gene: 11. CDR3 nucleotide sequence: TGTGCCAGCAGCCGAAGACAGGGCGTCGGGGAGACCCAGTACTTC. It encodes CASSRRQGVGETQYF. The whole variable domain, filled in from reference TRBV7-3 and TRBJ2-5, reads GAGVSQTPSNKVTEKGKYVELRCDPISGHTALYWYRQSLGQGPEFLIYFQGTGAADDSGLPNDRFFAVRPEGSVSTLKIQRTERGDSAVYLCASSRRQGVGETQYFGPGTRLLVL.

At least ten counts were recorded for this clonotype. V gene TRBV7-2 combines with J gene TRBJ2-7; D perhaps matches TRBD2 (6 bases). V lost 5 bases and J 6 bases, leaving 14 bases between the germline ends. Per germline, CDR1 SGHTA and CDR2 FQGNSA. The CDR3 contains 13 residues. In nucleotides, the CDR3 is TGTGCCAGCAGCCAGACGGGAGCGGGCGAGCAGTACTTC. Translation gives CASSQTGAGEQYF.

This clonotype was counted many times. The DNA of the CDR3 is TGCAGTGCTAACCCCCGGGACAGGTACGAGCAGTACTTC. Its protein is CSANPRDRYEQYF. This chain uses TRBV20-1 with TRBJ2-7, with 8 bases that match TRBD1. V gave up 4 bases and J gave up 4 bases; unmatched junction bases: 6. The CDR3 totals 13 residues. The germline V gene has CDR1 DFQATT and CDR2 SNEGSKA (reference sequence).

The chain employs TRBV5-6 and TRBJ2-3; D remains unclear. The CDR3 has 12 residues. Germline V gene sequence: CDR1 SGHDT, CDR2 YYEEEE. V lost 1 base and J 5 bases, leaving 5 bases between the germline ends. This CDR3 reads CASSLSLDTQYF. The CDR3 DNA reads as TGTGCCAGCAGCTTGTCCCTAGATACGCAGTATTTT.

This clonotype was seen ten or more times. In DNA, the CDR3 is TGTGCCAGCAGGACCTCCGGACCTCGCACGTACGAGCAGTACTTC. This sequence encodes CASRTSGPRTYEQYF. The rearrangement joins TRBV28 to TRBJ2-7; D is unresolved. Germline CDR1 MDHEN, CDR2 SYDVKM. The germline V and J ends were trimmed by 6 bases and 4 bases, with 19 bases remaining between them. The CDR3 consists of 15 residues.

In this sample, this clonotype turned up many times. The chain couples TRBV29-1 to TRBJ1-2; 8 bases align to TRBD1. Germline CDR1 reads SQVTM; CDR2 reads ANQGSEA. The CDR3 has 13 residues. Losses at the gene ends were 2 bases for V and 8 bases for J; bases not matched to a gene: 7. The CDR3: CSVERTGSKGYTF. The CDR3 DNA sequence: TGCAGCGTTGAAAGGACAGGGTCTAAGGGCTACACCTTC.

The table lists this clonotype with many counts. The rearrangement uses TRBV20-1 and TRBJ2-7, with TRBD2 matching 8 bases. V gave up 1 base and J gave up 3 bases; unmatched junction bases: 2. CDR1 is DFQATT and CDR2 is SNEGSKA in the germline V gene (reference sequence). The CDR3 spans 13 residues. In DNA, the CDR3 is TGCAGTGCTAGAGCGCTAGCGGGCTACGAGCAGTACTTC. Protein: CSARALAGYEQYF.

In its sample, this clonotype was seen many times. V usage is TRBV3-1 and J usage is TRBJ2-5; tentatively, D is TRBD2 (6 bases). The CDR3 length is 15 residues. V shed 3 bases and J shed 4 bases, with 15 bases lying between them. Germline-derived CDR1 and CDR2 are LGHDT and YNNKEL (reference sequence). The CDR3 DNA follows: TGTGCCAGCAGCCAGGGAGCGGGTTTGGGAGAGACCCAGTACTTC. This codes for CASSQGAGLGETQYF.

This clonotype has a count of ten or more. The J gene is TRBJ1-5, the V gene TRBV4-3; D perhaps matches TRBD1 (5 bases). CDR3 length equals 15 residues. The germline V gene has CDR1 LGHNA and CDR2 YSLEER. Trimming removed 4 bases from V and 5 bases from J, with 15 bases in between. CDR3 DNA: TGCGCCAGCAGCCTTACCCCGGCGGGGGATCAGCCCCAGCATTTT. Its protein is CASSLTPAGDQPQHF.

This clonotype came up many times. The V gene is TRBV20-1, the J gene TRBJ2-1; TRBD2 matches at 11 bases. This CDR3 is 17 amino acids long. The J segment lost 0 bases and the V segment lost 4 bases, leaving 8 bases of the junction unmatched. Germline CDR1 DFQATT, CDR2 SNEGSKA (reference sequence). The CDR3 sequence: CSANMGLAESSYNEQFF. The CDR3 nucleotides are TGCAGTGCTAACATGGGACTAGCGGAGAGCTCCTACAATGAGCAGTTCTTC.

This clonotype came up many times. The V call is TRBV28, the J call TRBJ2-1; no clear D. V lost 3 bases, J lost 7 bases, and 16 bases lay in between. From germline, CDR1 is MDHEN and CDR2 SYDVKM. This CDR3 has 15 residues. In DNA, the CDR3 is TGTGCCAGCAGTTTGCACACCAAAAATAGAAATGAGCAGTTCTTC. Its translation: CASSLHTKNRNEQFF.

This clonotype was counted at least ten times. The rearrangement links TRBV20-1 to TRBJ1-1, with D perhaps matching TRBD1 (6 bases). The V end was cut by 4 bases, the J end by 3 bases, with 12 bases between. Germline V gene lookup returns CDR1 DFQATT and CDR2 SNEGSKA (reference sequence). The CDR3 contains 13 residues. The CDR3 nucleotides are TGCAGTGCTATACAGGGATACTACACTGAAGCTTTCTTT. Amino acids: CSAIQGYYTEAFF.

This clonotype has ten or more counts. This chain connects TRBV20-1 to TRBJ2-7; 10 bases agree with TRBD2. V shed 2 bases and J 2 bases; nucleotides not matched to a gene: 6. Per germline, CDR1 DFQATT and CDR2 SNEGSKA (reference sequence). There are 15 residues in the CDR3. CDR3 sequence: CSARSLAGVTYEQYF. The CDR3 region has the DNA TGCAGTGCTAGATCCCTAGCGGGGGTTACCTACGAGCAGTACTTC.